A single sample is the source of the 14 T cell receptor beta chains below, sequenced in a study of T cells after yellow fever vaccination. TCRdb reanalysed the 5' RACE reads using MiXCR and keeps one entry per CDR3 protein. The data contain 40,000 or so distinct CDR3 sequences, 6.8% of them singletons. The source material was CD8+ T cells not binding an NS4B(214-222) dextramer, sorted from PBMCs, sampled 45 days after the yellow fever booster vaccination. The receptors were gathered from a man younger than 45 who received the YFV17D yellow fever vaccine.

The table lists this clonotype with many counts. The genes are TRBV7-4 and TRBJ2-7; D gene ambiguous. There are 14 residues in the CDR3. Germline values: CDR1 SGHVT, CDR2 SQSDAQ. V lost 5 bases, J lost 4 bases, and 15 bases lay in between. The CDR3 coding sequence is TGTGCCAGCAGCGAACAGCGCGGAGCATACGAGCAGTACTTC. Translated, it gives CASSEQRGAYEQYF.

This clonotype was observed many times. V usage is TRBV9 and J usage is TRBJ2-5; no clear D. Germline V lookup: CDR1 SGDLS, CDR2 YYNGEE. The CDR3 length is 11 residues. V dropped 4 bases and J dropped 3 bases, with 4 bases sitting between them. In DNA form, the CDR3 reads TGTGCCAGCAGCATAGAAGAGACCCAGTACTTC. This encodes CASSIEETQYF.

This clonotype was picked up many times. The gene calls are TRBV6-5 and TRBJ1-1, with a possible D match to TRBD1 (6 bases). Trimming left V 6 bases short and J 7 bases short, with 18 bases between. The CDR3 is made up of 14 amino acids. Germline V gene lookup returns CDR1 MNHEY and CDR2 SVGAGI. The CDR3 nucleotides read TGTGCCAGCAGCTCCAGCCAGGGGTGGAATGAAGCTTTCTTT. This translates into CASSSSQGWNEAFF.

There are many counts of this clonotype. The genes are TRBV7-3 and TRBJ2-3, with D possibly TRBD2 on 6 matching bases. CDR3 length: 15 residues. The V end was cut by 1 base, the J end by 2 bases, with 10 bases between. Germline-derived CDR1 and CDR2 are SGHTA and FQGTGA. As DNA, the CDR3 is TGTGCCAGCAGCTTAAGTAGCGGAGTCACAGATACGCAGTATTTT. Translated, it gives CASSLSSGVTDTQYF.

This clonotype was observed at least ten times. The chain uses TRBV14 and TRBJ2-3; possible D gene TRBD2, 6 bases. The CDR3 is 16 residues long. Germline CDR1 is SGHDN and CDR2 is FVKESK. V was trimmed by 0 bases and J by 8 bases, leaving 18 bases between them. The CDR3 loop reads CASSQDRTAGRGTQYF. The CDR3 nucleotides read TGTGCCAGCAGCCAAGATCGAACTGCAGGGCGGGGTACGCAGTATTTT. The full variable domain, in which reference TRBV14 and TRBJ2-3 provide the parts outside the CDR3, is EAGVTQFPSHSVIEKGQTVTLRCDPISGHDNLYWYRRVMGKEIKFLLHFVKESKQDESGMPNNRFLAERTGGTYSTLKVQPAELEDSGVYFCASSQDRTAGRGTQYFGPGTRLTVL.

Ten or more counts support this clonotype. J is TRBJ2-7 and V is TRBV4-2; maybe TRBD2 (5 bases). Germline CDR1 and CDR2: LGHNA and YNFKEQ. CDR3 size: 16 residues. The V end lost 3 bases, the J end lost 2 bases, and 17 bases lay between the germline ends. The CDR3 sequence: CASSQPAVGDPYEQYF. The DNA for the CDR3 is TGTGCCAGCAGCCAGCCAGCGGTGGGAGACCCCTACGAGCAGTACTTC.

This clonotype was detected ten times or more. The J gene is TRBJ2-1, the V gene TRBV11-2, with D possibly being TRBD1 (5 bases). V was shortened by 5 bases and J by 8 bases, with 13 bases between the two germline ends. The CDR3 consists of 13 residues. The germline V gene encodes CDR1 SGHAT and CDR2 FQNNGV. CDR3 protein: CASSGETGYEQFF. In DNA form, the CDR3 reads TGTGCCAGCAGCGGAGAAACAGGTTATGAGCAGTTCTTC. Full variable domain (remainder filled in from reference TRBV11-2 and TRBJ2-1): EAGVAQSPRYKIIEKRQSVAFWCNPISGHATLYWYQQILGQGPKLLIQFQNNGVVDDSQLPKDRFSAERLKGVDSTLKIQPAKLEDSAVYLCASSGETGYEQFFGPGTRLTVL.

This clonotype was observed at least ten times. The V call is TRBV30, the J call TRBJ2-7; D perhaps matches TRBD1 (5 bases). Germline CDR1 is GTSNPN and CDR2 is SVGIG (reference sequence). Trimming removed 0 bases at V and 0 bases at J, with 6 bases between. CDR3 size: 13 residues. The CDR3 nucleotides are TGTGCCTGGAGTGTACAGGTCTCCTACGAGCAGTACTTC. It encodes CAWSVQVSYEQYF.

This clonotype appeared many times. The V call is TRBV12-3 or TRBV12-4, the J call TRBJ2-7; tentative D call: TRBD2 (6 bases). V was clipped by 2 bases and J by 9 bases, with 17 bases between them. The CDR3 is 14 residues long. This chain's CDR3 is CASSLRDSPWGQYF. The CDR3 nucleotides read TGTGCCAGCAGTTTACGGGACTCCCCGTGGGGGCAGTACTTC.

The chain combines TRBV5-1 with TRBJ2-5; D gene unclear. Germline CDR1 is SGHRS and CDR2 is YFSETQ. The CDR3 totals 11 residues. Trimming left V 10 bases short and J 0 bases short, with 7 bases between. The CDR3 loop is CAGPNQETQYF. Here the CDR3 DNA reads TGCGCCGGACCGAACCAAGAGACCCAGTACTTC.

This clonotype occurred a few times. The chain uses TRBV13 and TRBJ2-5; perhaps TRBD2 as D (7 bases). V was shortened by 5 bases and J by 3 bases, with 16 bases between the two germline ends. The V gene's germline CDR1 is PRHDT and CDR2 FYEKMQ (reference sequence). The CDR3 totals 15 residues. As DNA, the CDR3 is TGTGCCAGCAGCACCCTACGGGGGGCCGAAGAGACCCAGTACTTC. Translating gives CASSTLRGAEETQYF.

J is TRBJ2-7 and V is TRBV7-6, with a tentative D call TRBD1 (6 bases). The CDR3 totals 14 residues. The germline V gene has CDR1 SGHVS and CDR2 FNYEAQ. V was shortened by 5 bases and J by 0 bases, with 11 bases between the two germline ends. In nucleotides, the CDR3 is TGTGCCAGCAGCCATCGGACAGACTCCTACGAGCAGTACTTC. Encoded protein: CASSHRTDSYEQYF.

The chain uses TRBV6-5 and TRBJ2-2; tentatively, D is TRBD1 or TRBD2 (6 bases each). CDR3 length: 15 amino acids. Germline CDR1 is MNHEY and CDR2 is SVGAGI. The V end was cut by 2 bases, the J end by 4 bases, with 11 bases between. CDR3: CASSYLGGLTGELFF. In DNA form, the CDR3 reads TGTGCCAGCAGTTACCTGGGGGGCCTCACCGGGGAGCTGTTTTTT.

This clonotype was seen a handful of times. CDR3 DNA sequence: TGTGCCTGGAGTGCGGGGGGCGAGCAGTACTTC. This encodes CAWSAGGEQYF. The chain employs TRBV30 and TRBJ2-7; 7 bases are shared with TRBD2. This CDR3 is built from 11 residues. After removal of 1 base from V and 6 bases from J, the junction contained 0 bases not matched to a gene. Germline CDR1 GTSNPN, CDR2 SVGIG (reference sequence).